The 18 T cell receptor beta chains listed next were all sequenced from one sample in a study of CD8+ T cells in alopecia areata. As the sequencing template, cDNA was produced by extracting RNA and reverse transcribing it. Sequenced by immunoSEQ multiplex PCR; TCRdb stores in-frame clones only, minus some. The data hold 120,000 or so clones, with around 60% observed a single time. The treatment: oral pan-JAK inhibitor, 5-10 mg twice daily. The sequenced sample was CD4+ T cells sorted from blood, obtained at week 4, from a patient treated with tofacitinib. These receptors were collected from a human donor with alopecia areata.

This clone has more than one count but fewer than ten. The chain carries TRBV29-1 and TRBJ1-2; perhaps TRBD1 as D (5 bases). Deletions cut 2 bases from V and 4 bases from J, with 11 bases between. Looked up from germline, CDR1 is SQVTM and CDR2 is ANQGSEA. CDR3 length: 13 residues. The CDR3 region has the DNA TGCAGCGTTGAATTTGGGGGTAGCTATGGCTACACCTTC. This codes for CSVEFGGSYGYTF.

The CDR3 coding sequence is TGTGCCAGCAGTCGCCTAGAAGGGGCAGATACGCAGTATTTT. Amino acids: CASSRLEGADTQYF. J is TRBJ2-3 and V is TRBV6-5; tentative D call: TRBD1 (5 bases). CDR1 and CDR2 (germline): MNHEY, SVGAGI. The CDR3 runs to 14 residues. Deletions cut 5 bases from V and 4 bases from J, with 13 bases between.

The chain links TRBV5-1 to TRBJ2-5, with 9 bases fitting TRBD1. The V and J ends lost 3 bases and 1 base, in that order; junction bases with no gene match: 4. Germline lookup yields CDR1 SGHRS and CDR2 YFSETQ. This CDR3 has 15 amino acids. The CDR3: CASSSGQGIQETQYF. CDR3 in DNA: TGCGCCAGCAGCTCAGGACAGGGGATCCAAGAGACCCAGTACTTC.

The chain is built from TRBV5-6 and TRBJ2-5, with D possibly matching TRBD1 (5 bases). The length of the CDR3 is 17 residues. The germline CDR1 and CDR2 sequences are SGHDT and YYEEEE. Trimming cost V 4 bases and J 2 bases, with 21 bases left between them. The CDR3 spells CASSVGPTVSRQETQYF. In nucleotides, the CDR3 is TGTGCCAGCAGCGTGGGCCCGACAGTTAGCAGGCAAGAGACCCAGTACTTC.

The chain links TRBV25-1 to TRBJ2-5; D is ambiguous. Germline V gene lookup returns CDR1 MGHDK and CDR2 SYGVNS. The length of the CDR3 is 14 residues. The V gene lost 1 base and the J gene lost 2 bases, with 8 bases spanning the gap. CDR3 in amino acids: CASSEWPEQETQYF. In nucleotides, the CDR3 is TGTGCCAGCAGTGAATGGCCAGAGCAAGAGACCCAGTACTTC. Full variable domain (outside the CDR3, taken from reference TRBV25-1 and TRBJ2-5): EADIYQTPRYLVIGTGKKITLECSQTMGHDKMYWYQQDPGMELHLIHYSYGVNSTEKGDLSSESTVSRIRTEHFPLTLESARPSHTSQYLCASSEWPEQETQYFGPGTRLLVL.

The chain has TRBV5-1 and TRBJ1-4; 11 bases are shared with TRBD1. Germline CDR1 reads SGHRS; CDR2 reads YFSETQ. V lost 5 bases, J lost 3 bases, and 3 bases stayed unmatched. CDR3 length equals 15 residues. The CDR3 reads CASRGQGAPNEKLFF. The DNA of the CDR3 is TGCGCCAGCAGAGGACAGGGGGCACCTAATGAAAAACTGTTTTTT.

CDR3 sequence reads: CASSLGQGIDGYTF. The CDR3 DNA sequence: TGTGCCAGCAGCCTCGGACAGGGGATAGATGGCTACACCTTC. This chain joins TRBV4-2 and TRBJ1-2, with 9 bases identical to TRBD1. The CDR3 spans 14 residues. Germline-derived CDR1 and CDR2 are LGHNA and YNFKEQ. J was trimmed by 6 bases and V by 4 bases; bases with no gene match: 6.

The V call is TRBV29-1, the J call TRBJ2-5; D perhaps matches TRBD2 (6 bases). The CDR3 spans 13 residues. Per germline, CDR1 SQVTM and CDR2 ANQGSEA. V was clipped by 7 bases and J by 7 bases, with 19 bases between them. CDR3 coding DNA: TGCAGCGGATCTGATTCTGGAGGGGTGACCCAGTACTTC. This sequence encodes CSGSDSGGVTQYF.

This clone showed up just once. The J gene is TRBJ2-7, the V gene TRBV7-9; 9 bases agree with TRBD1. J lost 3 bases, V lost 6 bases, and 15 bases had no gene match. This CDR3 contains 17 residues. Germline V gene data show CDR1 as SEHNR and CDR2 as FQNEAQ (reference sequence). CDR3 loop: CASRLDRSGTGNYEQYF. The CDR3 DNA is TGTGCCAGCAGGTTGGACCGCTCCGGGACAGGGAACTACGAGCAGTACTTC.

CDR3 in amino acids: CSASGQVEQFF. CDR3 DNA sequence: TGCAGTGCTAGCGGACAGGTCGAGCAGTTCTTC. The J gene is TRBJ2-1, the V gene TRBV20-1, with 7 positions matching TRBD1. Germline V gene lookup returns CDR1 DFQATT and CDR2 SNEGSKA (reference sequence). The CDR3 has 11 residues. The junction had 3 bases not matched to a gene; V was cut back by 3 bases and J by 10 bases.

The V and J genes are TRBV29-1 and TRBJ1-4, with TRBD1 matching over 8 bases. The CDR3 has 14 amino acids. The trim removed 6 bases at V and 2 bases at J, leaving 5 bases unmatched. The germline CDR1 and CDR2 sequences are SQVTM and ANQGSEA. The chain's CDR3 is CSVRQGQTNEKLFF. The DNA for the CDR3 is TGCAGCGTGCGACAGGGGCAGACTAATGAAAAACTGTTTTTT.

The genes are TRBV5-1 and TRBJ2-2, with D perhaps matching TRBD1 (6 bases). In germline, CDR1 is SGHRS, CDR2 YFSETQ. V dropped 3 bases and J dropped 3 bases, with 9 bases sitting between them. CDR3 length: 14 residues. This CDR3 reads CASSSGQYTGELFF. The CDR3 nucleotides read TGCGCCAGCAGCTCCGGACAGTACACCGGGGAGCTGTTTTTT.

This chain connects TRBV29-1 to TRBJ2-7; D could derive from TRBD1 or TRBD2 (5 bases each). V was pared by 7 bases and J by 6 bases, with 16 bases between. This CDR3 is 12 amino acids long. Germline assignment: CDR1 SQVTM and CDR2 ANQGSEA. The CDR3 protein is CSAAWAGGEQYF. CDR3 coding DNA: TGCAGCGCCGCATGGGCTGGGGGCGAGCAGTACTTC.

The chain joins TRBV27 to TRBJ2-2; 7 bases match TRBD1. The CDR3 is 14 amino acids. V shed 7 bases and J 3 bases; nucleotides not matched to a gene: 5. Germline CDR1 MNHEY, CDR2 SMNVEV (reference sequence). The CDR3 DNA sequence: TGTGCCAGCAACAGGGGCACTCACACCGGGGAGCTGTTTTTT. Amino acids: CASNRGTHTGELFF.

The rearrangement uses TRBV2 and TRBJ1-1; 8 nucleotides align to TRBD1. CDR1 is SNHLY, CDR2 FYNNEI, per germline. J gave up 5 bases and V 8 bases, and 4 bases lay outside the gene matches. The CDR3 is made up of 12 amino acids. This CDR3 is CASLDRETEAFF. In nucleotides, the CDR3 is TGTGCCAGCCTGGACAGGGAAACTGAAGCTTTCTTT.

V usage is TRBV30 and J usage is TRBJ2-5, with D possibly TRBD1 on 7 matching bases. Trimming removed 3 bases at V and 2 bases at J, with 13 bases between. CDR1 GTSNPN and CDR2 SVGIG come from the germline V gene (reference sequence). CDR3 length: 14 residues. The CDR3 DNA is TGTGCCTGGAGCGCGGGACAGATTCAAGAGACCCAGTACTTC. Encoded protein: CAWSAGQIQETQYF.

This clone has just a few counts. CDR3 in DNA: TGTGCCAGCTCCCCGTCGGGACTGGCCTATGGCTACACCTTC. The encoded protein is CASSPSGLAYGYTF. V gene TRBV18 combines with J gene TRBJ1-2; the D gene is possibly TRBD1 (5 bases). Germline loops: CDR1 KGHSH, CDR2 LQKENI. CDR3 length: 14 residues. The V gene lost 6 bases and the J gene lost 4 bases, with 15 bases spanning the gap.

This clone was seen more than once but under ten times. This chain links TRBV28 with TRBJ2-5; D gene unclear. The CDR3 totals 11 residues. Trimming took 2 bases from V and 5 from J, leaving 3 bases between them. Germline V gene lookup returns CDR1 MDHEN and CDR2 SYDVKM. The CDR3 loop reads CASSLRETQYF. CDR3 sequence (DNA): TGTGCCAGCAGTTTAAGGGAGACCCAGTACTTC.